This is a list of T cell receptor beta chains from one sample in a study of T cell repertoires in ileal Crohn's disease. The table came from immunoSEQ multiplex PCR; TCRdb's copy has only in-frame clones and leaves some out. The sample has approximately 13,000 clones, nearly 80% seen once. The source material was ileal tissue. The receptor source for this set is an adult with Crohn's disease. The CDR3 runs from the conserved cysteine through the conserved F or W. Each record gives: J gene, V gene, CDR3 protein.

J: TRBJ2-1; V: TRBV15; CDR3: CATSRTSGGSYNEQFF
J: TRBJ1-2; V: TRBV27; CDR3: CASSLSGHPRAANYGYTF
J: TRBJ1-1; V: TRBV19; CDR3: CASCGRTTNTEAFF
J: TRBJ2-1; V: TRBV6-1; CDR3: CASSELAGGFNEQFF
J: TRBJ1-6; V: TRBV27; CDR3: CASSPRDTRSPLHF
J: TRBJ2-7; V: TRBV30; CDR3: CAWSWGGTYEQYF
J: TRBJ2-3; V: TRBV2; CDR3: CASSEWGPDTQYF
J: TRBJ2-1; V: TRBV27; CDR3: CASRTGGLSYNEQFF
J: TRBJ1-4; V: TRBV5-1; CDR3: CASSLTGGAEKLFF
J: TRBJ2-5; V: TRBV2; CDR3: CASKATSGQETQYF
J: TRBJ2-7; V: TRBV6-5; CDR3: CASSYSRDRNSYEQYF
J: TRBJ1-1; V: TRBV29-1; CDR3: CSVARRQGGDTEAFF
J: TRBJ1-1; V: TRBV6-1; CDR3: CASQGTGRMNTEAFF
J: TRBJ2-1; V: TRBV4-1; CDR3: CASSQVQGRGSYNEQFF
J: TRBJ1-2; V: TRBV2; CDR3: CASLQGQGSNYGYTF
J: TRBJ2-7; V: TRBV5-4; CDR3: CASSFRGSSYEQYF
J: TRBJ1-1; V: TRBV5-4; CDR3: CASSLQGGAEAFF
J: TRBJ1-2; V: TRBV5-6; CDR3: CASSLWAGINYGYTF
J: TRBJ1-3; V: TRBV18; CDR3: CASSARSADTSGNTIYF
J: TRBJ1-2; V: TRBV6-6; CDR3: CASSPTGDYGYTF
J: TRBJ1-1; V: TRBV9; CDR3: CASSVRANAEAFF
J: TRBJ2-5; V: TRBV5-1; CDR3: CASSLGQAEGQETQYF
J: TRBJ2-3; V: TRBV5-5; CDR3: CASSQRTGTDTQYF
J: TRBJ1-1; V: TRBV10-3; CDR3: CATRLPMNTEAFF
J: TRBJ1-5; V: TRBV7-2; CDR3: CASSLGGGTNQPQHF
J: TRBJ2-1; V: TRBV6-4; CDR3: CASSDNPGEYNEQFF
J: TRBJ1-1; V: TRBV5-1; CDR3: CASSWGHMNTEAFF
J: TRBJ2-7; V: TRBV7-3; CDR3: CASSPASGGMYEQYF
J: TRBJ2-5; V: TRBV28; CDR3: CASTSTSGVLETQYF
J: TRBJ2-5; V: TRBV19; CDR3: CASSQGAETQYF
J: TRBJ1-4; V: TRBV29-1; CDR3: CSVLGQGRVWEKLFF
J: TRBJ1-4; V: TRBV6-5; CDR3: CASKRRGGNEKLFF
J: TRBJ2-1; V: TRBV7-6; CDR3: CASSFVSNEQFF
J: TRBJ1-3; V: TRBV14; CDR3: CASSQVQGRGNTIYF
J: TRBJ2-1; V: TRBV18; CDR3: CASSKDLTRQRGEQFF
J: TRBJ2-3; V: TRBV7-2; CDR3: CASSLVGGLGSTDTQYF
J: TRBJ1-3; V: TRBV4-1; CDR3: CASSQAERGSGNTIYF
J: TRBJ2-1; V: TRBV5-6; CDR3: CASSLLRMLAGGGEQFF
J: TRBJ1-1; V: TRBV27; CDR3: CASRLQMNTEAFF
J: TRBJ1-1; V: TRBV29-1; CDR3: CSAGRDGTEAFF